This T cell receptor beta chain was sequenced for a study of blood T cell repertoires in COVID-19 (dated by TCRdb to the early 2020s). Background for the entire study: Collaborator samples came from the United States, Italy and Spain and covered acute and convalescent phases of COVID-19. Nearly every sample came with metadata listing a de-identified subject ID, COVID-19 status, age in years and sex. Samples came from the ongoing ImmuneRACE study (first 160 participants) plus 1,254 subjects from 6 global collaborators. Where available, HLA class I and class II types were obtained from metadata supplied by the sample provider rather than from assay-based typing. The material from the prospective study consisted of cDNA or gDNA derived from T cells, B-cell-depleted T cells, or PBMCs. The repertoires were released in a freely available public database meant as a resource for research on the immune response to SARS-CoV-2. Deeply sampled blood TCRbeta repertoires from subjects exposed to, actively infected with, or recovered from COVID-19 were included in the dataset.

The immunoSEQ Assay, a bias-controlled multiplex PCR, was used to amplify TCRbeta CDR3 regions from genomic DNA. Concerning the study's data processing: The number of nucleated cells in each sample was estimated from the amplification of reference gene primers within the assay. To quantify the absolute abundance of each unique TCRbeta CDR3 rearrangement, sequence reads were collapsed and filtered. For each sample, productive Simpson clonality was calculated as the square root of Simpson's diversity index across productive rearrangements. TCRdb stores this immuneACCESS table with in-frame sequences only. Part of the clones is absent; in the studies checked, under half of the shortfall reflects unresolved V genes, and no reason is known for the rest. Clone size and the V and J calls come from that table; the DNA yielded D and trimming. The sample profile shows about 59,000 clones; approximately 80% of them were found once. Jointly, the top ten make up 25% to 35% of the sample.

Overall study results and their limits: The amount of clinical and demographic metadata varied by source and participant and was provided uncurated.

Collaborating institutions collected whole blood in K2EDTA tubes following their own protocols. For TCRbeta analysis, collaborators shipped samples in one of three forms: frozen whole blood, isolated PBMCs, or DNA extracted from either of those sample types. As concerns this clone: There is no known antigen for this receptor. Within one base of it there is no much larger clone, and no base qualities were kept.

The germline V gene encodes CDR1 LNHDA and CDR2 SQIVND (reference sequence). V is cut back by 5 bases and J by 6 bases, with 9 bases in the junction unmatched. The CDR3 sequence holds 15 residues, the cysteine and phenylalanine included. The DNA shown is the 45-base CDR3, in frame from base 1. Here the chain combines TRBV19 and TRBJ1-5, and 8 bases in between align with TRBD1. Specimen: peripheral blood. The clonotype originates from a woman of 80 years or more with active or convalescent COVID-19. The DNA sequence is TGTGCCAGTAGTGCCCGGACAGGGTCAGGTCAGCCCCAGCATTTT. Its translation is CASSARTGSGQPQHF.